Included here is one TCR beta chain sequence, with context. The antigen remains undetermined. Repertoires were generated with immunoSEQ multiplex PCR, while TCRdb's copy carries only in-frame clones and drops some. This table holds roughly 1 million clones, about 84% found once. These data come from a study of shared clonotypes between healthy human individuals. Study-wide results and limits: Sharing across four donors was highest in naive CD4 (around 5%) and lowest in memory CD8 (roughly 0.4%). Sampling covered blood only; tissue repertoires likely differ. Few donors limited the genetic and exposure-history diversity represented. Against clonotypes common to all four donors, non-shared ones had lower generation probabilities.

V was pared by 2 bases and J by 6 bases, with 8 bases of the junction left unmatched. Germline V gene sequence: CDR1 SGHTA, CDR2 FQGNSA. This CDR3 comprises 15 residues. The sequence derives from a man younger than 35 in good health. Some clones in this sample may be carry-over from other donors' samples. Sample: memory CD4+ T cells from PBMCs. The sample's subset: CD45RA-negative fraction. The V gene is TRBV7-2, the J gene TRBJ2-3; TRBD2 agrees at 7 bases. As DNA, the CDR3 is TGTGCCAGCAGCTTACTAGGCGGGGGTGTGGATACGCAGTATTTT. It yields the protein CASSLLGGGVDTQYF.